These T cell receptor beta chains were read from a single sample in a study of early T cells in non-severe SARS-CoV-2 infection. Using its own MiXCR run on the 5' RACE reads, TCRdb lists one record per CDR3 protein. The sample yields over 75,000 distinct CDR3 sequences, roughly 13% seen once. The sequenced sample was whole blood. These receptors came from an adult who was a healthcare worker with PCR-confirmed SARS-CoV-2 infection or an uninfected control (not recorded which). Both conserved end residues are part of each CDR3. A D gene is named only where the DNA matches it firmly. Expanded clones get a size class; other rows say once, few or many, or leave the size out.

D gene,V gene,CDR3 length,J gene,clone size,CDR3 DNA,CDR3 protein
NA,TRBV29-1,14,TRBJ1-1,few,TGCAGCGTTGCTCCTGGGAGGACGAACACTGAAGCTTTCTTT,CSVAPGRTNTEAFF
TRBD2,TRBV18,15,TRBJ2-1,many,TGTGCCAGCTCACTCAGGACTAGCGGATACAATGAGCAGTTCTTC,CASSLRTSGYNEQFF
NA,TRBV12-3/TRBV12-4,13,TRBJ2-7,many,TGTGCCAGCCCTCCGGGGGCGGCCTACGAGCAGTACTTC,CASPPGAAYEQYF
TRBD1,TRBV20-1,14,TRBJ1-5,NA,TGCAGCGCTTCACCGAGGGGGCTATCTCAGCCCCAGCATTTT,CSASPRGLSQPQHF
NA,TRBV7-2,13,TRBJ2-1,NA,TGTGCCAGCAGCTCCGACTCCTACAATGAGCAGTTCTTC,CASSSDSYNEQFF
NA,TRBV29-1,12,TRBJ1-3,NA,TGCAGCGTTGCGACCTCTGGAAACACCATATATTTT,CSVATSGNTIYF
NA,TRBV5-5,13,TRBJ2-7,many,TGTGCCAGCAGCTCCGGCGGATACTACGAGCAGTACTTC,CASSSGGYYEQYF
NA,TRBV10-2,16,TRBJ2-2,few,TGCGCCAGCACGAGGGTGGCGGACGCGAACACCGGGGAGCTGTTTTTT,CASTRVADANTGELFF
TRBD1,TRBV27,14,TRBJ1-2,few,TGTGCCAGCAGTCCCCGGACAGGCGCCGGGGGAGACACCTTC,CASSPRTGAGGDTF
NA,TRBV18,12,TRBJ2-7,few,TGTGCCAGCTCACCCGGGACCTACGAGCAGTACTTC,CASSPGTYEQYF
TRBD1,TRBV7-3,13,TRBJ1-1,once,TGTGCCAGCAGCCTTCGACAGGGCACTGAAGCTTTCTTT,CASSLRQGTEAFF
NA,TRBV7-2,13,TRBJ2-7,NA,TGTGCCAGCAGCTACCGGTTTTCCTACGAGCAGTACTTC,CASSYRFSYEQYF
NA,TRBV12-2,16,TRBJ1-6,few,TGTGCAAGTCGCGTCGACGGACAGGGCGGACATTCACCCCTCCACTTT,CASRVDGQGGHSPLHF
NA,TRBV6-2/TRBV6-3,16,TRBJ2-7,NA,TGTGCCAGCAGTTACTCGAGTTCGCCAGGTCGTAAAGAGCAGTACTTC,CASSYSSSPGRKEQYF
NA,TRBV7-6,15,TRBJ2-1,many,TGTGCCAGCAGCCGGACAGCCACCCCCTACAATGAGCAGTTCTTC,CASSRTATPYNEQFF
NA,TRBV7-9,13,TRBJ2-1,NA,TGTGCCAGCAGCTTAGTCCACGGAGAAGAGCAGTTCTTC,CASSLVHGEEQFF
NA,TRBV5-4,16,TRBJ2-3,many,TGTGCCAGCAGCCCCACCGGGGCCAGTGGAACAGATACGCAGTATTTT,CASSPTGASGTDTQYF
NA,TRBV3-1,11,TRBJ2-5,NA,TGTGCCAGCAGCCAAAAAGAGACCCAGTACTTC,CASSQKETQYF
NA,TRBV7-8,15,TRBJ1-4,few,TGTGCCAGCAGCTTAGGGCATCTAGCTAATGAAAAACTGTTTTTT,CASSLGHLANEKLFF
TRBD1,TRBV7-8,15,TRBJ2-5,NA,TGTGCCAGCAGCTTAGACAGGGGCGGGCAAGAGACCCAGTACTTC,CASSLDRGGQETQYF
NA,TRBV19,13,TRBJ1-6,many,TGTGCCAGTAGTCCGGGATTTAATTCACCCCTCCACTTT,CASSPGFNSPLHF
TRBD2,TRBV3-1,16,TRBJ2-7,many,TGTGCCAGCAGCTACGGACGGGGGAGGGGACCCTACGAGCAGTACTTC,CASSYGRGRGPYEQYF
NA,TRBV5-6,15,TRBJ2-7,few,TGTGCCAGCAGCTTCCTTCGACCTCTGGGGGACGAGCAGTACTTC,CASSFLRPLGDEQYF
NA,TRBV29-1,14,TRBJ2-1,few,TGCAGCGTTGAAGATTGGGGGCTTTACAATGAGCAGTTCTTC,CSVEDWGLYNEQFF
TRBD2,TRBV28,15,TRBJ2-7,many,TGTGCCAGCAGTTTCTTAGCGGGGGACTCCTACGAGCAGTACTTC,CASSFLAGDSYEQYF
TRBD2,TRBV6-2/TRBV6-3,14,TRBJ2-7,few,TGTGCCAGCAGACCATTAGCGGGCTCCTACGAGCAGTACTTC,CASRPLAGSYEQYF
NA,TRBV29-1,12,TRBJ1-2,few,TGCAGCGTTAGTATCACTAACTATGGCTACACCTTC,CSVSITNYGYTF
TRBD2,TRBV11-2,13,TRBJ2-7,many,TGTGCCAGCAGCGGCGGGGGTATCCACGAGCAGTACTTC,CASSGGGIHEQYF
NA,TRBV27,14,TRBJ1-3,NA,TGTGCCAGCAGTCCCTTGTTCTCTGGAAACACCATATATTTT,CASSPLFSGNTIYF
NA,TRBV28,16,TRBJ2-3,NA,TGTGCCAGCAGAGGGCTTTTGGGTCTCAGCACAGATACGCAGTATTTT,CASRGLLGLSTDTQYF
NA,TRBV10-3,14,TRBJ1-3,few,TGTGCCATCAGGGGGACGGCCTCTGGAAACACCATATATTTT,CAIRGTASGNTIYF
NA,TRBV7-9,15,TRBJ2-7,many,TGTGCCAGCAGCTTGGGATCCACAGGGTCCCACGAGCAGTACTTC,CASSLGSTGSHEQYF
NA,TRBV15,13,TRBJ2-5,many,TGTGCCACCAGCAGGGCCCTGGATGAGACCCAGTACTTC,CATSRALDETQYF
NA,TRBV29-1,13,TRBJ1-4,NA,TGCAGCGCCGAGGAGGGGAGCGATGAAAAACTGTTTTTT,CSAEEGSDEKLFF
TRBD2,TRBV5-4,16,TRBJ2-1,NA,TGTGCCAGCAGCTCAGTGGCGGGGGTCTCCTACAATGAGCAGTTCTTC,CASSSVAGVSYNEQFF
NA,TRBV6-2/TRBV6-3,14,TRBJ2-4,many,TGTGCCAGCAGTTACGATAGAGCCAAAAACATTCAGTACTTC,CASSYDRAKNIQYF
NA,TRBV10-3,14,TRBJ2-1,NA,TGTGCCATCGGGGGCGGGGGATCCTACAATGAGCAGTTCTTC,CAIGGGGSYNEQFF
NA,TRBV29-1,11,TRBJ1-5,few,TGCAGCGTAGGGGACAATCAGCCCCAGCATTTT,CSVGDNQPQHF
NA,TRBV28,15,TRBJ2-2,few,TGTGCCAGCAGTTCCCAGACAGGCCCCACCGGGGAGCTGTTTTTT,CASSSQTGPTGELFF
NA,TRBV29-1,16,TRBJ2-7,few,TGCAGCGTTGAAGATGGCAGGGGACCTTTCCCCTACGAGCAGTACTTC,CSVEDGRGPFPYEQYF
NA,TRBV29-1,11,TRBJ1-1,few,TGCAGCGGCCTTCAGAACACTGAAGCTTTCTTT,CSGLQNTEAFF
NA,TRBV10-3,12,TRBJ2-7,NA,TGTGCCATCAGTCGGGACGTCTACGAGCAGTACTTC,CAISRDVYEQYF
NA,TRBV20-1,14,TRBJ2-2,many,TGCAGTGCTAGAGTGGGGCTAGGCACCGGGGAGCTGTTTTTT,CSARVGLGTGELFF
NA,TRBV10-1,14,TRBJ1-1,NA,TGCGCCAGCAGTGAAGGGACTATGAACACTGAAGCTTTCTTT,CASSEGTMNTEAFF
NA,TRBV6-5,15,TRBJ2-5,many,TGTGCCAGCAGTTACTCGAAGGGGGGGGTGAAGACCCAGTACTTC,CASSYSKGGVKTQYF
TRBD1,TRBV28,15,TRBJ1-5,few,TGTGCCAGCAGCGAACAGGGGTATAGCAATCAGCCCCAGCATTTT,CASSEQGYSNQPQHF
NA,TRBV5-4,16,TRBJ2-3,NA,TGTGCCAGCAGCTTGGGGCGGGGAACCCAGACAGATACGCAGTATTTT,CASSLGRGTQTDTQYF
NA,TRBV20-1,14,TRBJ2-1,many,TGCAGTGCTAGTATAGGTCCGAATATCAATGAGCAGTTCTTC,CSASIGPNINEQFF